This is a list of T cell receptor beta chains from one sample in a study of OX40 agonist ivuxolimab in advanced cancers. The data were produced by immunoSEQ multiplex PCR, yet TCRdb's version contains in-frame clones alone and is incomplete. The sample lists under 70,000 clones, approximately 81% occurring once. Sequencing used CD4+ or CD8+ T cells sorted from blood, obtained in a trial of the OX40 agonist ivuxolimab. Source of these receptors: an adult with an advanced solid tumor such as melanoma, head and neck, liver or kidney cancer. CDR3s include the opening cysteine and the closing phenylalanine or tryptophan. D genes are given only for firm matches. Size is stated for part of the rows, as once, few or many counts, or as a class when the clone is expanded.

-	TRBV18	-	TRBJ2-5	TGTGCCAGCTCAACCACAGGTCCTCAAGAGACCCAGTACTTC	CASSTTGPQETQYF
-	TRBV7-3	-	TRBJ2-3	TGTGCCAGCAGCTTAAGGGTGCTAGGTGATTCAGATACGCAGTATTTT	CASSLRVLGDSDTQYF
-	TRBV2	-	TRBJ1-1	TGTGCCAGCAGACAGGGACGGCCTAACACTGAAGCTTTCTTT	CASRQGRPNTEAFF
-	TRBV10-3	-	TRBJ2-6	TGTGCCATCAGTGAAAAACAGCACGGGGCCAACGTCCTGACTTTC	CAISEKQHGANVLTF
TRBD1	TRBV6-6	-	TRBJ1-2	TGTGCCAGCAGTTACTCCAAGACAGGGGCCCTCTATGGCTACACCTTC	CASSYSKTGALYGYTF
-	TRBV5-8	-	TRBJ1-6	TGTGCCAGCAGTTTGGGGCAGATCTATAATTCACCCCTCCACTTT	CASSLGQIYNSPLHF
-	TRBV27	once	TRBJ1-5	TGTGCCAGCAGTTTATTTGGGACCGCCCATCAGCCCCAGCATTTT	CASSLFGTAHQPQHF
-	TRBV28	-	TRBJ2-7	TGTGCCAGCAAAGACAGTTTCTACGAGCAGTACTTC	CASKDSFYEQYF
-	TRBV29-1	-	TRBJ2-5	TGCAGCGGCCGCCGGGGAGGCACCTTCGAAGAGACCCAGTACTTC	CSGRRGGTFEETQYF
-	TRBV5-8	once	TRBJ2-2	TGTGCCAGCAGCTCAGTGGGGGTTCGGCAGCTGTTTTTT	CASSSVGVRQLFF
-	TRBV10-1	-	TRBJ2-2	TGCGCCAGCGGGCCCAGGGGTACCGGGGAGCTGTTTTTT	CASGPRGTGELFF
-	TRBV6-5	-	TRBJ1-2	TGTGCCAGCAGTTACTCGTCCGGCAGGGCGTCAGAGAGCTACACCTTC	CASSYSSGRASESYTF
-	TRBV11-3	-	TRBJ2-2	TGTGCCCCCAAACAAATTAACACCGGGGAGCTGTTTTTT	CAPKQINTGELFF
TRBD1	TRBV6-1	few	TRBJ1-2	TGTGCCAGCACCGAAGGGGGACAGGACTATGGCTACACCTTC	CASTEGGQDYGYTF
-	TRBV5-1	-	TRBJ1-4	TGCGCCAGCAGCTATGACGTTTCAGGGTTAGCTGAAAAACTGTTTTTT	CASSYDVSGLAEKLFF
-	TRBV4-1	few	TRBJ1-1	TGCGCCAGCAGCCAAGGGGTAGGGAAAGCTTTCTTT	CASSQGVGKAFF
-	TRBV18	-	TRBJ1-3	TGCGCCAGCTCACCAGTGTTCAGGGAGACTGGAAACACCATATATTTT	CASSPVFRETGNTIYF
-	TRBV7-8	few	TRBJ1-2	TGTGCCAGCAGCTCACGGACGGGGAACTCTGGCTACACCTTC	CASSSRTGNSGYTF
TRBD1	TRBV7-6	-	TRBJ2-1	TGTGCCAGCAGCCCGCGACAGGGGGCAGGATCCTACAATGAGCAGTTCTTC	CASSPRQGAGSYNEQFF
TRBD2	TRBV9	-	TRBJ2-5	TGTGCCAGCAGCGTACTAGCGGGAGGAACCCAGTACTTC	CASSVLAGGTQYF
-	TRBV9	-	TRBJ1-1	TGTGCCAGCAGCGTAGTGGAAATAATGAACACTGAAGCTTTCTTT	CASSVVEIMNTEAFF
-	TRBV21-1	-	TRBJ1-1	TGTGCCAGCAGCAAAAGTTTAGGAGGCACGAACACTGAAGCTTTCTTT	CASSKSLGGTNTEAFF